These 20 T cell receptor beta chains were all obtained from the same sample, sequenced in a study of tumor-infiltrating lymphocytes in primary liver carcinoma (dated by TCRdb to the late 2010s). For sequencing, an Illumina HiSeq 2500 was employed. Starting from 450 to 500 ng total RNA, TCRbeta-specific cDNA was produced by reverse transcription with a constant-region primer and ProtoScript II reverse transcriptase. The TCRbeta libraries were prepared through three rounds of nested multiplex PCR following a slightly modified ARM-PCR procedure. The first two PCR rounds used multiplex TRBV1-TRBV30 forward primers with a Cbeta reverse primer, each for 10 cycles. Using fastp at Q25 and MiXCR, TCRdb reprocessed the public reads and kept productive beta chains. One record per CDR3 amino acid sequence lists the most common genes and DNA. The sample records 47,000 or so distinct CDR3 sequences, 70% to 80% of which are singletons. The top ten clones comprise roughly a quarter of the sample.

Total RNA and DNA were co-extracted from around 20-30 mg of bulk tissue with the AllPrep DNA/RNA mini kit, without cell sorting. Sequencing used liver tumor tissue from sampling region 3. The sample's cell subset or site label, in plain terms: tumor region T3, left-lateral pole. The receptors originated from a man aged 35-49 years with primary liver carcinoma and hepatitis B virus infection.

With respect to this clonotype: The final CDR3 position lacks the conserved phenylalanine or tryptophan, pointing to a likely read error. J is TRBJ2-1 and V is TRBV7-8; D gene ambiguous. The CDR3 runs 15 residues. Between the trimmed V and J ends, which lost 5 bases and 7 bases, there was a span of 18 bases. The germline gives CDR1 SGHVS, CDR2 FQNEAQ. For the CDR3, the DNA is TGTGCCAGCAGCCTGAGAGAGGCCTGGGTAAATGAGCAGTTCGTC. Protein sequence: CASSLREAWVNEQFV.

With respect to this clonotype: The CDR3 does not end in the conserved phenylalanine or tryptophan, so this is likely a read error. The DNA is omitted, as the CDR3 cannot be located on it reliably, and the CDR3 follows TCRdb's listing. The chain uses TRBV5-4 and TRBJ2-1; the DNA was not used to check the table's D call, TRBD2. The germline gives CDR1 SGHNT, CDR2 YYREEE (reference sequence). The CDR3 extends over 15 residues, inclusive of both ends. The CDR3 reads CASGDRLAGYNELFL.

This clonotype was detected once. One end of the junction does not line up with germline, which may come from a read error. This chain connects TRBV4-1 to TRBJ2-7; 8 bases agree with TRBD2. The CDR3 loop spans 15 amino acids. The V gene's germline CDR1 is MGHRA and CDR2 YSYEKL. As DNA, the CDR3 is TGCGCCAGCAGCTGGTCGTTCGGGGGGGTTGACGAACAGTACTTC. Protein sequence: CASSWSFGGVDEQYF.

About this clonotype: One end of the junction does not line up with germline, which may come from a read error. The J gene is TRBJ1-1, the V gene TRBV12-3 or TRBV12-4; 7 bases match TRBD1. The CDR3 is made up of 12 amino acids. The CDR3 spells CAGSRGDRDAFF. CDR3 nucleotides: TGTGCCGGCAGCCGAGGAGACAGGGACGCTTTCTTT.

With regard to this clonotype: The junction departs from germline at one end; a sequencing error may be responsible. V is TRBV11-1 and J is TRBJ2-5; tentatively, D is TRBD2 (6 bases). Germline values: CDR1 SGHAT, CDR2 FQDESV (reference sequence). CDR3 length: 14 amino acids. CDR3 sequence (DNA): TGTGCCAGCAGGGCGGCGGGACCTCAAGGGACCCACTACTTC. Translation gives CASRAAGPQGTHYF.

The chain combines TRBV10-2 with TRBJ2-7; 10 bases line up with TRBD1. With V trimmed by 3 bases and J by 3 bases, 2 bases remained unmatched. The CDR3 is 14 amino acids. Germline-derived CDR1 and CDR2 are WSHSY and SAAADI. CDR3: CASSDGQGDYEQYF. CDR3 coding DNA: TGCGCCAGCAGTGATGGACAGGGGGACTACGAGCAGTACTTC.

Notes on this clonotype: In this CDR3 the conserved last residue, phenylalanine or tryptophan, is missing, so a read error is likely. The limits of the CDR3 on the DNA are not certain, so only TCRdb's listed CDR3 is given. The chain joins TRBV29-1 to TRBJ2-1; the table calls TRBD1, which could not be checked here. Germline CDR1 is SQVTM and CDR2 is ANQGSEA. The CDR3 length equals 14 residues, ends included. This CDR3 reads CSGLPGQGVDKKFL.

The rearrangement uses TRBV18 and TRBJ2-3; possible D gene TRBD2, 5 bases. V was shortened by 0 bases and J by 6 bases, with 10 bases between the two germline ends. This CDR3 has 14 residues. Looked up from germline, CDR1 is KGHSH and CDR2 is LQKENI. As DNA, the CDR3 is TGTGCCAGCTCACCACCGGCTAGCAGCGATACGCAGTATTTT. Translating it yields CASSPPASSDTQYF.

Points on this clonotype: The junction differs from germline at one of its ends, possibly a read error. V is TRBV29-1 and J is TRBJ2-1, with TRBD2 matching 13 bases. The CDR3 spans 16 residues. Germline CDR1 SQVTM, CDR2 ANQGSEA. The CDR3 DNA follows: TGCAGCATCGCCTGGACTAGCGGGAGCTCCTACAATGAGCAGTCTTTC. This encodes CSIAWTSGSSYNEQSF.

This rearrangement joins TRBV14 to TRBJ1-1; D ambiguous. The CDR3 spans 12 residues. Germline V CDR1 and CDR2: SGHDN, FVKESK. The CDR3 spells CESNQDRAEAFF. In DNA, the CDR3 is TGTGAGAGCAACCAAGACCGGGCTGAAGCTTTCTTT. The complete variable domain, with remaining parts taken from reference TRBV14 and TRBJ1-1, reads EAGVTQFPSHSVIEKGQTVTLRCDPISGHDNLYWYRRVMGKEIKFLLHFVKESKQDESGMPNNRFLAERTGGTYSTLKVQPAELEDSGVYFCESNQDRAEAFFGQGTRLTVV.

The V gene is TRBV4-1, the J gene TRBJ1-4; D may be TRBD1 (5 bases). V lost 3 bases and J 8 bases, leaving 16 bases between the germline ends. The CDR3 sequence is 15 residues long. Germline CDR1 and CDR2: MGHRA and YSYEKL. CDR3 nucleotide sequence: TGCGCCAGCAGCCAGATTTTCTGGAGGGACGAAAAACTGTTTTTT. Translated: CASSQIFWRDEKLFF.

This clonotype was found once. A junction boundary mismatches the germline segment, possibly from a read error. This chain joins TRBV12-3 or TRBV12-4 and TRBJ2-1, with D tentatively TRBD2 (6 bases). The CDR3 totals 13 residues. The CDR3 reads CVSSPTSANEQFF. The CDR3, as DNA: TGTGTCAGCAGTCCGACTAGTGCCAATGAGCAGTTCTTC.

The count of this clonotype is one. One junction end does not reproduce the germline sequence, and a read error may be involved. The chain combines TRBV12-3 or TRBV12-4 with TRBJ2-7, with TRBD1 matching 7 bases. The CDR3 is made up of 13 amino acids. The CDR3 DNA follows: TGTGTCTGCAGACTGGGACAGTCCTACGAGGAGTACTTC. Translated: CVCRLGQSYEEYF.

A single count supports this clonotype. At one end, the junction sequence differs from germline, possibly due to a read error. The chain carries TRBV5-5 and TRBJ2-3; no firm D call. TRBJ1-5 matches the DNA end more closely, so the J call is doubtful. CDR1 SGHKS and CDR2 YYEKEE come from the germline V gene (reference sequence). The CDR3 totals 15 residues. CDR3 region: CARSSTSGYTDTQHF. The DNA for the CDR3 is TGTGCCCGCAGCTCGACTAGCGGCTACACAGATACGCAGCATTTT.

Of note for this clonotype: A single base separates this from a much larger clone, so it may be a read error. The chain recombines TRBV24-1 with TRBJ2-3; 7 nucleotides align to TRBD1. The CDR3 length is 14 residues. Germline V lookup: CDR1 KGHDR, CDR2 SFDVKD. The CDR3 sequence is CTTSPDRDTDTQYF. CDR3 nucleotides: TGTACCACCAGCCCAGACAGGGACACAGATACGCAGTATTTT.

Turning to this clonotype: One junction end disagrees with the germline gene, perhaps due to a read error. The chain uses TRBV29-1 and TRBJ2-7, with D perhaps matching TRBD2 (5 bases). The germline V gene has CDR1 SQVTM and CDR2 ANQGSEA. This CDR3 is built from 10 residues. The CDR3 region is CSLGEYEQYF. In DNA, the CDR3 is TGCAGCCTTGGGGAGTACGAGCAATACTTC.

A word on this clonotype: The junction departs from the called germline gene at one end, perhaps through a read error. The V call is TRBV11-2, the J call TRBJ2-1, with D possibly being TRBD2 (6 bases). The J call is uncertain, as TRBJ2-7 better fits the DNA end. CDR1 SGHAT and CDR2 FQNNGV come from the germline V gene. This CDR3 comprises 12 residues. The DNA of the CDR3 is TGTGCCGGCAGCCCGGACTATAATGAGCAGTACTTC. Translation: CAGSPDYNEQYF.

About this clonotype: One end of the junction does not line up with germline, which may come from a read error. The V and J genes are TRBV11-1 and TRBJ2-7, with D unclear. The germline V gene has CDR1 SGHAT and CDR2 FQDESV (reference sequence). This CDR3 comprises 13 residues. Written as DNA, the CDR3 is TGTGCCAGCAGTCGCCAGTGGTTTAACGAACAGTACTTC. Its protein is CASSRQWFNEQYF.

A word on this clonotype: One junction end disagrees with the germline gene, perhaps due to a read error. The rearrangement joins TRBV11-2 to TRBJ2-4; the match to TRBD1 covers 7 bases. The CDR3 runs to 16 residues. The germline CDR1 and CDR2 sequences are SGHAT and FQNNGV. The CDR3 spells CVSSQDVGGAGNIQYF. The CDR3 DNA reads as TGTGTCAGCAGTCAGGATGTAGGGGGCGCGGGAAACATTCAGTACTTC.

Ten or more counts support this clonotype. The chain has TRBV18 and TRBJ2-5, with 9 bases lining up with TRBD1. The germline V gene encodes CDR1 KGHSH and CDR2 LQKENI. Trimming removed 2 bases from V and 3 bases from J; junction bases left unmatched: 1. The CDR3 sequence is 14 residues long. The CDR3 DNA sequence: TGTGCCAGCTCACCAGGGGACAGGGAAGAGACCCAGTACTTC. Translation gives CASSPGDREETQYF.